The following is a TCR beta chain sequence with its context. Its target is unknown. TCRdb independently ran MiXCR on the 5' RACE reads; one entry per CDR3 protein. Of around 430,000 distinct CDR3 sequences listed, over 15% are singletons. The record originates from a study of CD8 T cells in ankylosing spondylitis. Study-level findings and limits: Roughly eight highly homologous variants made up a TCR beta motif that seemed to typify ankylosing spondylitis blood.

Germline V CDR1 and CDR2: KGHDR, SFDVKD. CDR3 size: 13 residues. The V end was cut by 5 bases, the J end by 1 base, with 6 bases between. This clonotype was sampled from a male donor with ankylosing spondylitis. The sequenced sample was blood, either unsorted or a sorted T cell fraction (not recorded which). J is TRBJ2-3 and V is TRBV24-1; D perhaps matches TRBD2 (6 bases). The DNA for the CDR3 is TGTGCCACCAGTGCGGGGGGCACAGATACGCAGTATTTT. This sequence encodes CATSAGGTDTQYF.